Sequencing of this TCR beta chain was carried out in a study of blood T cell repertoires in COVID-19. In the original analysis: Reference gene primer amplification in the assay estimated nucleated cell counts. Assay used: immunoSEQ multiplex PCR; TCRdb lists only in-frame clones, some missing. That table furnishes V, J and clone size, whereas the DNA furnished D and trimming. The sample shows approximately 280,000 clones, roughly 80% of them seen only once. Germline assignment: CDR1 MDHEN and CDR2 SYDVKM. This CDR3 is built from 14 residues. V shed 5 bases and J 4 bases; nucleotides not matched to a gene: 4.

The TCR comes from a human donor with COVID-19, enrolled during active disease. The donor label of this sample is uncertain. The chain combines TRBV28 with TRBJ1-4; 7 positions match TRBD1. The material sequenced was peripheral blood. The CDR3 nucleotides read TGTGCCAGCAGTATACAGGGGTATAATGAAAAACTGTTTTTT. Translated, it gives CASSIQGYNEKLFF.